These 17 T cell receptor beta chains share one sample of origin, sequenced in a study of blood T cell repertoires in COVID-19. Libraries were prepared by immunoSEQ multiplex PCR; TCRdb keeps only in-frame clonotypes and omits some of them. The repertoire holds more than 250,000 clones, with approximately 85% as singletons. The specimen sequenced was PBMCs or T cells enriched from blood (not recorded which). The source of these receptors is a man aged 25 to 40 who had recovered from COVID-19.

J is TRBJ1-2 and V is TRBV3-1 (or the pseudogene TRBV3-2); 9 bases agree with TRBD1. Trimming took 5 bases from V and 7 from J; bases not matched to a gene: 8. From germline, CDR1 is LGHDT and CDR2 YNNKEL (reference sequence). The CDR3 spans 14 residues. The CDR3 DNA sequence: TGTGCCAGCAGCTACTGGACAGGGGTGCTTGGCTACACCTTC. It yields the protein CASSYWTGVLGYTF.

The rearrangement links TRBV7-9 to TRBJ2-3; a possible D gene is TRBD2 (6 bases). The ends were cut back, 5 bases at V and 1 base at J, with 19 bases in the middle. This CDR3 has 17 amino acids. The germline gives CDR1 SEHNR, CDR2 FQNEAQ (reference sequence). The CDR3 DNA reads TGTGCCAGCAGCACTAGCACTACAGCTTATCGCACAGATACGCAGTATTTT. This sequence encodes CASSTSTTAYRTDTQYF.

The chain carries TRBV29-1 and TRBJ1-1; perhaps TRBD1 as D (6 bases). Germline V lookup: CDR1 SQVTM, CDR2 ANQGSEA. CDR3 length equals 17 residues. V lost 6 bases to trimming and J lost 2 bases, with 25 bases between them. CDR3 DNA: TGCAGCGTCGCTTTTCTTCAGGGGTTTTCTTATAACACTGAAGCTTTCTTT. Translating it yields CSVAFLQGFSYNTEAFF.

J is TRBJ1-1 and V is TRBV3-1 (or the pseudogene TRBV3-2); no reliable D call. The CDR3 extends over 14 amino acids. The germline V gene encodes CDR1 LGHDT and CDR2 YNNKEL (reference sequence). The V gene lost 0 bases and the J gene lost 3 bases, with 8 bases spanning the gap. The CDR3 spells CASSQDGGDTEAFF. In DNA form, the CDR3 reads TGTGCCAGCAGCCAAGATGGCGGGGACACTGAAGCTTTCTTT.

As to this clone: A read error may explain this, as a much larger clone is one base away. The chain has TRBV5-1 and TRBJ1-3; no clear D. The CDR3 covers 15 residues. Germline V gene data show CDR1 as SGHRS and CDR2 as YFSETQ. The V end was cut by 0 bases, the J end by 0 bases, with 7 bases between. CDR3 region: CASSLDGASGNTIYF. CDR3 DNA sequence: TGCGCCAGCAGCTTGGACGGAGCCTCTGGAAACACCATATATTTT.

J is TRBJ2-5 and V is TRBV4-1, with D perhaps matching TRBD2 (5 bases). The CDR3 totals 13 residues. Trimming took off 1 base at V and 5 bases at J, with 8 bases between the two ends. Germline V gene lookup returns CDR1 MGHRA and CDR2 YSYEKL. Here the CDR3 DNA reads TGCGCCAGCAGCCAAGTTATAGCGGAGACCCAGTACTTC. This encodes CASSQVIAETQYF.

The chain joins TRBV6-6 to TRBJ1-1; tentatively, D is TRBD1 (5 bases). Trimming shortened V by 7 bases and J by 3 bases, and 15 bases separated the two germline ends. This CDR3 has 14 amino acids. Germline CDR1 and CDR2: MNHNY and SVGAGI (reference sequence). The CDR3 DNA reads TGTGCCAGCAAAGGGGCGGTAAGGGACACTGAAGCTTTCTTT. Residues: CASKGAVRDTEAFF.

The chain is built from TRBV7-9 and TRBJ1-1; no clear D gene. V dropped 1 base and J dropped 8 bases, with 14 bases sitting between them. The CDR3 has 14 amino acids. Looked up from germline, CDR1 is SEHNR and CDR2 is FQNEAQ (reference sequence). The CDR3 is CASSLVFSTEEAFF. Here the CDR3 DNA reads TGTGCCAGCAGCTTAGTTTTTTCTACGGAGGAAGCTTTCTTT.

This chain joins TRBV10-3 and TRBJ1-1; D uncertain. CDR3 length: 14 residues. Germline assignment: CDR1 ENHRY and CDR2 SYGVKD. V was pared by 0 bases and J by 4 bases, with 9 bases between. CDR3 protein: CAISESRRATEAFF. CDR3 nucleotide sequence: TGTGCCATCAGTGAGTCGAGGAGGGCCACTGAAGCTTTCTTT.

J is TRBJ2-3 and V is TRBV5-1; D may be TRBD1 (5 bases). This CDR3 comprises 16 residues. The V end lost 0 bases, the J end lost 6 bases, and 17 bases lay between the germline ends. Germline V gene data show CDR1 as SGHRS and CDR2 as YFSETQ. The chain's CDR3 is CASSLAGQGLADTQYF. CDR3 sequence (DNA): TGCGCCAGCAGCTTGGCTGGTCAGGGTCTGGCTGATACGCAGTATTTT.

The chain has TRBV3-1 (or the pseudogene TRBV3-2) and TRBJ1-2; no reliable D call. Germline V gives CDR1 LGHDT, CDR2 YNNKEL (reference sequence). The CDR3 spans 14 residues. V lost 0 bases to trimming and J lost 6 bases, with 11 bases between them. CDR3 sequence reads: CASSQDQVYDGYTF. The CDR3 nucleotides are TGTGCCAGCAGCCAAGATCAGGTGTACGATGGCTACACCTTC.

The chain has TRBV19 and TRBJ2-5, with TRBD2 matching 9 bases. This CDR3 comprises 15 residues. Germline values: CDR1 LNHDA, CDR2 SQIVND (reference sequence). V was clipped by 9 bases and J by 0 bases; unmatched bases: 8. CDR3 DNA sequence: TGTGCCAGCAGAAGTAGCGGGGGCAACCAAGAGACCCAGTACTTC. This codes for CASRSSGGNQETQYF. Using reference TRBV19 and TRBJ2-5 for the parts outside the CDR3, the full variable domain is DGGITQSPKYLFRKEGQNVTLSCEQNLNHDAMYWYRQDPGQGLRLIYYSQIVNDFQKGDIAEGYSVSREKKESFPLTVTSAQKNPTAFYLCASRSSGGNQETQYFGPGTRLLVL.

The V gene is TRBV6-6, the J gene TRBJ1-1; 7 bases match TRBD1. Germline CDR1 and CDR2: MNHNY and SVGAGI (reference sequence). Unmatched junction bases numbered 7, after V lost 6 bases and J lost 3 bases. The CDR3 extends over 14 amino acids. CDR3 region: CASSPTGSDTEAFF. The DNA for the CDR3 is TGTGCCAGCAGCCCGACAGGGTCGGACACTGAAGCTTTCTTT.

The rearrangement joins TRBV7-8 to TRBJ2-7; TRBD1 matches at 10 bases. V was clipped by 0 bases and J by 4 bases; unmatched bases: 6. Germline CDR1 reads SGHVS; CDR2 reads FQNEAQ. This CDR3 has 16 residues. The CDR3 sequence is CASSLASGQGVYEQYF. The CDR3 DNA sequence: TGTGCCAGCAGCTTAGCTTCTGGACAGGGGGTATACGAGCAGTACTTC.

The rearrangement uses TRBV18 and TRBJ1-1, with D tentatively TRBD1 (6 bases). Trimming cost V 1 base and J 0 bases, with 6 bases left between them. The CDR3 loop spans 14 amino acids. Germline values: CDR1 KGHSH, CDR2 LQKENI. In DNA, the CDR3 is TGTGCCAGCTCACCACAGGGGGTGAACACTGAAGCTTTCTTT. Protein sequence: CASSPQGVNTEAFF.

The CDR3 bases are TGTGCCAGCAGGCGTACCGGGGAGCTGTTTTTT. Amino acid sequence: CASRRTGELFF. The chain recombines TRBV6-5 with TRBJ2-2, with D hard to call. This CDR3 has 11 amino acids. Between the trimmed V and J ends, which lost 6 bases and 5 bases, there was a span of 4 bases. Per germline, CDR1 MNHEY and CDR2 SVGAGI.

The chain uses TRBV21-1 and TRBJ2-7; TRBD2, the D gene given by the table, was not confirmed from the DNA. TRBV21-1 represents a pseudogene. This CDR3 has 16 residues. CDR3 DNA: TGTGCCAGCAGCAAAGACCGGCGTGCTAGCTCCTACGAGCAGTACTTC. It specifies CASSKDRRASSYEQYF.